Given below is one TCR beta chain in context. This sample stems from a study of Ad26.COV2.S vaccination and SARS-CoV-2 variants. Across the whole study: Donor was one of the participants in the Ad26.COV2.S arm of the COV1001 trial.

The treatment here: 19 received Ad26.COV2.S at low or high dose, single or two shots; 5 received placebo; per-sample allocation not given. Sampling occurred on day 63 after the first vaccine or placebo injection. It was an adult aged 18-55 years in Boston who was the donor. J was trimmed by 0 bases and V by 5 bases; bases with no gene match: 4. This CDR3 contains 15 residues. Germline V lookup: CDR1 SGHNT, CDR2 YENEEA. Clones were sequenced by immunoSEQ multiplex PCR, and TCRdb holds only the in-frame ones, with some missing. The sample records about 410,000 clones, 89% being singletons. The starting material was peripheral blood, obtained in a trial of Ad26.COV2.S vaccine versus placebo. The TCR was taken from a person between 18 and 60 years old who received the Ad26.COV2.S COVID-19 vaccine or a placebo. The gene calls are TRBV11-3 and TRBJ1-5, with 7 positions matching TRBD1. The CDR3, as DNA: TGTGCCAGCAGCCAGGGGACAGATAGCAATCAGCCCCAGCATTTT. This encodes CASSQGTDSNQPQHF.